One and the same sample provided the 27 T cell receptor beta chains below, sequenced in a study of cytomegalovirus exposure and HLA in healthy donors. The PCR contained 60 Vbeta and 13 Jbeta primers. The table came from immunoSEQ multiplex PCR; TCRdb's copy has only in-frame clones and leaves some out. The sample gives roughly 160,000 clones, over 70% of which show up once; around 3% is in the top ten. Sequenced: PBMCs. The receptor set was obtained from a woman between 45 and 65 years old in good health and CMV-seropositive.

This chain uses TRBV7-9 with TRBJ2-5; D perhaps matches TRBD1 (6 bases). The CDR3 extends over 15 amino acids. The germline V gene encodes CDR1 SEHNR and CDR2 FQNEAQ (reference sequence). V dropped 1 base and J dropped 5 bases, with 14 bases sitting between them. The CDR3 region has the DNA TGTGCCAGCAGCTTAGGACGGGCAGGGGAGGAGACCCAGTACTTC. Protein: CASSLGRAGEETQYF.

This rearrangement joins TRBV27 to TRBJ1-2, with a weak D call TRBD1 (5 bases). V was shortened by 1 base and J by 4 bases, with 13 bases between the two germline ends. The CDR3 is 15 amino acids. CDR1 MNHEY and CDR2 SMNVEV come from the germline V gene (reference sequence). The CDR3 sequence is CASSLFGGRGYGYTF. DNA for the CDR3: TGTGCCAGCAGTTTATTTGGGGGGAGGGGCTATGGCTACACCTTC.

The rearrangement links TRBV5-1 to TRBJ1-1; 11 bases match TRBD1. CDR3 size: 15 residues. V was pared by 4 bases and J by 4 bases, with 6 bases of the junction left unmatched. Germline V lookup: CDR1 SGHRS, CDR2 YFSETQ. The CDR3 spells CASSRGQGVGTEAFF. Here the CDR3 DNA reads TGCGCCAGCAGCAGGGGACAGGGGGTAGGCACTGAAGCTTTCTTT. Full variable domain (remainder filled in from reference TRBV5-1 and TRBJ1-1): KAGVTQTPRYLIKTRGQQVTLSCSPISGHRSVSWYQQTPGQGLQFLFEYFSETQRNKGNFPGRFSGRQFSNSRSEMNVSTLELGDSALYLCASSRGQGVGTEAFFGQGTRLTVV.

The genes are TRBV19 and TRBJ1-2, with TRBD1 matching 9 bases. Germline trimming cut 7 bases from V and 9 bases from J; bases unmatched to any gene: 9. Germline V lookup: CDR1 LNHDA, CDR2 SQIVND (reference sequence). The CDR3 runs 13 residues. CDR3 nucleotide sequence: TGTGCCAGTATGACAGGGGGTGGTCGTAGCTACACCTTC. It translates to CASMTGGGRSYTF.

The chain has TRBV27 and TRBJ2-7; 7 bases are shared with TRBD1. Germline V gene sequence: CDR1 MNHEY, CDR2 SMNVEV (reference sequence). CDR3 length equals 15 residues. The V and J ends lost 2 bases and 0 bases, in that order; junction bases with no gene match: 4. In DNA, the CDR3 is TGTGCCAGCAGTTTAAAGACAGGGAGCTCCTACGAGCAGTACTTC. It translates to CASSLKTGSSYEQYF.

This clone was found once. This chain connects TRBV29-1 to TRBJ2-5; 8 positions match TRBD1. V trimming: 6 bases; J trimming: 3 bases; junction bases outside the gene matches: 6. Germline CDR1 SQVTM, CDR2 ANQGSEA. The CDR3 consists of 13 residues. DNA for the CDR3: TGCAGCGTAGAACAGGGGGGAAAAGAGACCCAGTACTTC. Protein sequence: CSVEQGGKETQYF.

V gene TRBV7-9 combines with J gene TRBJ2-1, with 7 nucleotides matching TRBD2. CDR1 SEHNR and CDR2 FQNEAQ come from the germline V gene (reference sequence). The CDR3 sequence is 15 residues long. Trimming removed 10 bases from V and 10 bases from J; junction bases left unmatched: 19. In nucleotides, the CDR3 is TGTGCCATCACCGTCGGACTAGTTGAGGGGTTGGAGCAGTTCTTC. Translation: CAITVGLVEGLEQFF.

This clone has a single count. In DNA form, the CDR3 reads TGTGCCAGCAGTGACGGAGGCTACCAGTACTTC. This codes for CASSDGGYQYF. This chain uses TRBV6-1 with TRBJ2-7, with D possibly matching TRBD2 (5 bases). V lost 3 bases to trimming and J lost 10 bases, with 10 bases between them. Germline V CDR1 and CDR2: MNHNS, SASEGT. The CDR3 is 11 residues long.

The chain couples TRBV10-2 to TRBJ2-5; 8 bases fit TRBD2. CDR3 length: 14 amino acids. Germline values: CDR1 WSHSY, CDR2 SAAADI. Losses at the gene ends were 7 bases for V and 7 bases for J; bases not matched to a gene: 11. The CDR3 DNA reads TGCGCCAGCAAACTCGGGGGGGCCGCCGGGACCCAGTACTTC. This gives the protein CASKLGGAAGTQYF.

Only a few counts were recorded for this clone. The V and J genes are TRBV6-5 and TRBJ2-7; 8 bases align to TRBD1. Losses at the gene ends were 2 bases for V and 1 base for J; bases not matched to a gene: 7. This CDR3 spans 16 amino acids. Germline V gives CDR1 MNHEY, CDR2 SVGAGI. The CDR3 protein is CASSYPRTGTSYEQYF. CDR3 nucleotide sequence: TGTGCCAGCAGTTACCCGAGGACAGGGACTTCCTACGAGCAGTACTTC.

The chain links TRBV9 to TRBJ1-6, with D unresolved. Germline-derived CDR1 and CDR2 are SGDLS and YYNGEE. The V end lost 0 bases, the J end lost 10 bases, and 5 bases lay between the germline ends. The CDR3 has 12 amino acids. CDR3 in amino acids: CASSVGGSPLHF. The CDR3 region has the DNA TGTGCCAGCAGCGTAGGAGGATCACCCCTCCACTTT.

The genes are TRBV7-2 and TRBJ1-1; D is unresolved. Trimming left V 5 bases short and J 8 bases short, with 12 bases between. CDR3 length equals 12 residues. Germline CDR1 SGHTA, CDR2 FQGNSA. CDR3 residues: CASSRSRREAFF. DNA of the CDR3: TGTGCCAGCAGCCGCAGCAGGAGGGAAGCTTTCTTT. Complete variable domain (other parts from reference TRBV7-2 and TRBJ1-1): GAGVSQSPSNKVTEKGKDVELRCDPISGHTALYWYRQSLGQGLEFLIYFQGNSAPDKSGLPSDRFSAERTGGSVSTLTIQRTQQEDSAVYLCASSRSRREAFFGQGTRLTVV.

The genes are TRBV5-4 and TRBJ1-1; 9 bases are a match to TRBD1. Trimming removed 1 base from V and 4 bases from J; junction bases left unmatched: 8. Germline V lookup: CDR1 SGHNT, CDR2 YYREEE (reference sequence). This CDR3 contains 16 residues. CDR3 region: CASSLWTGAGGTEAFF. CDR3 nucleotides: TGTGCCAGCAGCTTGTGGACAGGGGCCGGGGGCACTGAAGCTTTCTTT. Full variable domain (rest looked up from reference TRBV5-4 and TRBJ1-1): ETGVTQSPTHLIKTRGQQVTLRCSSQSGHNTVSWYQQALGQGPQFIFQYYREEENGRGNFPPRFSGLQFPNYSSELNVNALELDDSALYLCASSLWTGAGGTEAFFGQGTRLTVV.

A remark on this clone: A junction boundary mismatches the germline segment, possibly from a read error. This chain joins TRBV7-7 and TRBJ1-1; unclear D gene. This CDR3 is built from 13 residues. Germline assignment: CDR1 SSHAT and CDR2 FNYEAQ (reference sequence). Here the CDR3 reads CASSFGQDTEAFF. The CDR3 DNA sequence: TGTGCTAGCAGCTTTGGGCAGGACACTGAAGCTTTCTTT.

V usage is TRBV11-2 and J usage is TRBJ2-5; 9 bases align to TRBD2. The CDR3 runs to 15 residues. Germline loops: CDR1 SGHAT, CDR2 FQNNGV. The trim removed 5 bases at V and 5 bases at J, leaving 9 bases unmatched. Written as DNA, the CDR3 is TGTGCCAGCAGCCGACAGCGGGGGGTCGGGGAGACCCAGTACTTC. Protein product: CASSRQRGVGETQYF.

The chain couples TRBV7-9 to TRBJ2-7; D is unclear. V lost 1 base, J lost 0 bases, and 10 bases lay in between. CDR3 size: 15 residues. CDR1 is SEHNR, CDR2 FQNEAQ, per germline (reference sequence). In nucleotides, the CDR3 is TGTGCCAGCAGCTTAGGCAGACGACTCTCCTACGAGCAGTACTTC. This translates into CASSLGRRLSYEQYF.

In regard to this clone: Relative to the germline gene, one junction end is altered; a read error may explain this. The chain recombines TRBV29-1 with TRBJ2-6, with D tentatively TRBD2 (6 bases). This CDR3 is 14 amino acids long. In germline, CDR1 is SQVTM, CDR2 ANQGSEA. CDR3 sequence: CSVEREAGANGLTF. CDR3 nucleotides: TGCAGCGTTGAGAGGGAGGCTGGGGCCAACGGCCTGACTTTC.

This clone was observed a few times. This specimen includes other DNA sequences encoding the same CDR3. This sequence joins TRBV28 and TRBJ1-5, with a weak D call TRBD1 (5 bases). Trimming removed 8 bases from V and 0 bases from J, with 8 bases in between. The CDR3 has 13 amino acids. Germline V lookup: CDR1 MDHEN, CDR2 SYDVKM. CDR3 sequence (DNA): TGTGCCAGCTCAGGGTATAGCAATCAGCCCCAGCATTTT. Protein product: CASSGYSNQPQHF.

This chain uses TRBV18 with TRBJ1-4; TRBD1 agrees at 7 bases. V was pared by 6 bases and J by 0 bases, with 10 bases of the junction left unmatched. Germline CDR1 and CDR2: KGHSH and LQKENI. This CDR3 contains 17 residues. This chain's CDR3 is CASSESGTAATNEKLFF. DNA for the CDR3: TGTGCCAGCTCCGAGTCCGGGACAGCCGCAACTAATGAAAAACTGTTTTTT.

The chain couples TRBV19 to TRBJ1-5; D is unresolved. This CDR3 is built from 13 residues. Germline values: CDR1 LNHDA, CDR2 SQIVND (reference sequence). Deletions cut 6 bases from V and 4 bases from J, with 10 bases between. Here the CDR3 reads CASSAGGNQPQHF. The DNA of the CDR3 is TGTGCCAGTAGCGCGGGAGGGAATCAGCCCCAGCATTTT. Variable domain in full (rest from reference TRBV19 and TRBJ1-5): DGGITQSPKYLFRKEGQNVTLSCEQNLNHDAMYWYRQDPGQGLRLIYYSQIVNDFQKGDIAEGYSVSREKKESFPLTVTSAQKNPTAFYLCASSAGGNQPQHFGDGTRLSIL.

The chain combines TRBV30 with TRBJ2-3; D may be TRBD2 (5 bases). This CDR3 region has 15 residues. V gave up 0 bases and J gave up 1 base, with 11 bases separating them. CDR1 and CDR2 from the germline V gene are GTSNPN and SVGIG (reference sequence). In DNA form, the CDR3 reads TGTGCCTGGAGTGTACTGAGCGGAGGCACAGATACGCAGTATTTT. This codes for CAWSVLSGGTDTQYF. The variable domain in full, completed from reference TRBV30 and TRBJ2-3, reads SQTIHQWPATLVQPVGSPLSLECTVEGTSNPNLYWYRQAAGRGLQLLFYSVGIGQISSEVPQNLSASRPQDRQFILSSKKLLLSDSGFYLCAWSVLSGGTDTQYFGPGTRLTVL.

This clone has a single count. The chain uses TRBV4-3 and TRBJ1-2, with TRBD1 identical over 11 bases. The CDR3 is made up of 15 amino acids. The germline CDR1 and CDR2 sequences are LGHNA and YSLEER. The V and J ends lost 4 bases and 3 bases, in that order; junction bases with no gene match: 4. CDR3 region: CASSLDRGQDYGYTF. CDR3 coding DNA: TGCGCCAGCAGCCTGGACAGGGGGCAGGACTATGGCTACACCTTC.

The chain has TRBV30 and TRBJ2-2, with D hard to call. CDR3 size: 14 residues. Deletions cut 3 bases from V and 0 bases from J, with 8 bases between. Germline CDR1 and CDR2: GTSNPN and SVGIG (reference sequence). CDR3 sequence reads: CAWRSGANTGELFF. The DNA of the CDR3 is TGTGCCTGGAGATCAGGCGCGAACACCGGGGAGCTGTTTTTT.

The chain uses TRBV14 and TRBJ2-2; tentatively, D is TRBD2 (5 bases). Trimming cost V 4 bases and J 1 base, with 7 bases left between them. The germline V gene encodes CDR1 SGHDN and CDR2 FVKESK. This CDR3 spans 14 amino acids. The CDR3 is CASSLDLNTGELFF. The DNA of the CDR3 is TGTGCCAGCAGCCTGGACTTGAACACCGGGGAGCTGTTTTTT.

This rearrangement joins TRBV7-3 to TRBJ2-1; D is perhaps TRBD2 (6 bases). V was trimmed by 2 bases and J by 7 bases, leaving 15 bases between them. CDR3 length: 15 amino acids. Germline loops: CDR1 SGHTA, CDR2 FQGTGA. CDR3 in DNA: TGTGCCAGCAGCTTAGGTATCGGCGGGGATAATGAGCAGTTCTTC. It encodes CASSLGIGGDNEQFF.

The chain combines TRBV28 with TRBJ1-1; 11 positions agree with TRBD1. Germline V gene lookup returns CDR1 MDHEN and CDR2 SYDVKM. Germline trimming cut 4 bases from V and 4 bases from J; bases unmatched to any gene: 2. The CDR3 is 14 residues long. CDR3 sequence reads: CASSSGTGGTEAFF. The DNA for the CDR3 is TGTGCCAGCAGTTCCGGGACAGGGGGCACTGAAGCTTTCTTT.

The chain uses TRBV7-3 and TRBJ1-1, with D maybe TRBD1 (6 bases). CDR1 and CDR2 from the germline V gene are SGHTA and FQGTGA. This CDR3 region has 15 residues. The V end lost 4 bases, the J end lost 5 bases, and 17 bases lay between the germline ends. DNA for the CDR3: TGTGCCAGCAGCTCCTACGGGGGGCAGGGTACTGAAGCTTTCTTT. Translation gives CASSSYGGQGTEAFF.